This entry features one TCR beta chain sequence. Original processing notes: Estimates of nucleated cell counts were drawn from the amplification of reference gene primers. TCRdb keeps only in-frame clones here, not all; method: immunoSEQ multiplex PCR. The D gene and trimming were derived from the DNA, and the V and J assignments and clone size from that table. Altogether under 100,000 clones are present, more than 65% being singletons, with the ten largest covering 20%. The data derive from a study of blood T cell repertoires in COVID-19. Study information: Acute-phase and convalescent COVID-19 samples originated in the United States, Italy and Spain. T cells, B-cell-depleted T cells, or PBMCs provided the cDNA or gDNA that served as material.

Trimming stripped 4 bases from V and 3 bases from J, with 13 bases between. The CDR3 sequence is 14 residues long. Germline V gives CDR1 MNHEY, CDR2 SMNVEV (reference sequence). The chain is built from TRBV27 and TRBJ2-7, with D possibly TRBD2 on 5 matching bases. The sequenced material came from peripheral blood. The TCR sequence derives from a woman of 80 years or more with active or convalescent COVID-19. The CDR3 sequence is CASSSSGVGYEQYF. Here the CDR3 DNA reads TGTGCCAGCAGTTCTTCCGGGGTCGGCTACGAGCAGTACTTC.